This note documents a single T cell receptor (beta chain) sequence. The repertoire was sequenced with immunoSEQ multiplex PCR; TCRdb's copy has only in-frame clones and lacks some. Of about 140,000 clones in the sample, over 65% were seen once. V was cut by 0 bases and J by 2 bases, with 11 bases left in between. This CDR3 spans 15 amino acids. The germline V gene encodes CDR1 SGHRS and CDR2 YFSETQ. This specimen comes from a study of blood T cell repertoires in COVID-19. The sequence came from a man aged 50 to 59 with acute or convalescent COVID-19. Sequenced material: peripheral blood. The gene calls are TRBV5-1 and TRBJ1-1; D is undetermined. CDR3 sequence reads: CASSLDPTLNTEAFF. The CDR3, as DNA: TGCGCCAGCAGCTTGGATCCGACTCTAAACACTGAAGCTTTCTTT.